This TCR beta chain was profiled in a study of neurological immune-mediated disorders. Study-level points and caveats: None of the CDR3 amino acid sequences of expanded clones were shared across subjects, and this suggested private repertoires in all groups.

This clonotype occurred many times. Its specificity is unknown. TCRdb re-called the 5' RACE reads with MiXCR, one entry per CDR3 protein. The sample consists of tens of thousands of distinct CDR3 sequences, more than 7.5% of them appearing once. CDR1 and CDR2 from the germline V gene are SGHRS and YFSETQ. Germline trimming cut 0 bases from V and 7 bases from J; bases unmatched to any gene: 3. There are 14 residues in the CDR3. Time point defined: longitudinal time-point 2. This chain links TRBV5-1 with TRBJ1-4; 7 nucleotides line up with TRBD1. The clonotype comes from a young man in good health. The sequencing input was PBMCs. CDR3 region: CASSLGQGGEKLFF. The CDR3 DNA is TGCGCCAGCAGCTTGGGACAGGGCGGTGAAAAACTGTTTTTT.